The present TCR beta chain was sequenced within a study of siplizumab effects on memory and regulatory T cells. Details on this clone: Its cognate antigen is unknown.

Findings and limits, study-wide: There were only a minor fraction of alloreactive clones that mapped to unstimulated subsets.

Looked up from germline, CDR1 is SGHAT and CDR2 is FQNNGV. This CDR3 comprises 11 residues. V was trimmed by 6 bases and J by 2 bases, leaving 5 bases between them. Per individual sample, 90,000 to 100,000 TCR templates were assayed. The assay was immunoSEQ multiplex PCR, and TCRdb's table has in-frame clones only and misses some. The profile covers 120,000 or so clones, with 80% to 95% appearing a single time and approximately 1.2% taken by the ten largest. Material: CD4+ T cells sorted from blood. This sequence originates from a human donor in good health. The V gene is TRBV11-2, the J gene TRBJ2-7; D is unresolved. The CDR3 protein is CASRSAYEQYF. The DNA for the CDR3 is TGTGCCAGCAGGTCAGCCTACGAGCAGTACTTC. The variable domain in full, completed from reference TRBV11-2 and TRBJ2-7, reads EAGVAQSPRYKIIEKRQSVAFWCNPISGHATLYWYQQILGQGPKLLIQFQNNGVVDDSQLPKDRFSAERLKGVDSTLKIQPAKLEDSAVYLCASRSAYEQYFGPGTRLTVT.